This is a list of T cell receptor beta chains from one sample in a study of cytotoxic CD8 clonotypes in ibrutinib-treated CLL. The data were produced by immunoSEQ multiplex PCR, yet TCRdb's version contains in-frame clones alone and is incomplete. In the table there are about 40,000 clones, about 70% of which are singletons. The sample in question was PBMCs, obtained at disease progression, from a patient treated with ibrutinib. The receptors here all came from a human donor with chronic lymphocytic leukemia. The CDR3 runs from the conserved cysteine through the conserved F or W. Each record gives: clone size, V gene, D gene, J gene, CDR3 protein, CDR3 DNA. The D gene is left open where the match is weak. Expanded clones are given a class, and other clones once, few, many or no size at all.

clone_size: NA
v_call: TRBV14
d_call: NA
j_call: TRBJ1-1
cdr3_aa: CASSQDLRTEAFF
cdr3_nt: TGTGCCAGCAGCCAAGATTTAAGAACTGAAGCTTTCTTT

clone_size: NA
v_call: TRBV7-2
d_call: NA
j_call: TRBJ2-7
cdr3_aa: CASSSSTGSGEQYF
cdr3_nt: TGTGCCAGCAGCTCTTCGACAGGTTCGGGCGAGCAGTACTTC

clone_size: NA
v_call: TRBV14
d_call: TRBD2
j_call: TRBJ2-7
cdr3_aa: CASSPRLAGGPYEQYF
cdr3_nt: TGTGCCAGCAGCCCCCGACTAGCGGGAGGGCCCTACGAGCAGTACTTC

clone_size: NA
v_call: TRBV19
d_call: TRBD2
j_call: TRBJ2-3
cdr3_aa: CASSPVAGGTDTQYF
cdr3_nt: TGTGCCAGTAGTCCCGTAGCGGGGGGCACAGATACGCAGTATTTT

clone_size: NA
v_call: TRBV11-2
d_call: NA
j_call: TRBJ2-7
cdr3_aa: CASSPRPDAYEQYF
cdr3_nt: TGTGCCAGCAGCCCCAGACCAGACGCCTACGAGCAGTACTTC

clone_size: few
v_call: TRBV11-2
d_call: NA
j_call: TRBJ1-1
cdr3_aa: CASSLIGGKNTEAFF
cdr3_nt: TGTGCCAGCAGCCTCATCGGCGGGAAGAACACTGAAGCTTTCTTT

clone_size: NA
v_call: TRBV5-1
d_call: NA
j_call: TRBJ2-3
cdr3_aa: CASSLGGRDTQYF
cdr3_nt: TGCGCCAGCAGCTTGGGGGGCCGGGATACGCAGTATTTT

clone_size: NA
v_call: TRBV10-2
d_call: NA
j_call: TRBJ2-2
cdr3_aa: CASTSPLRPNTGELFF
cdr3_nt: TGCGCCAGCACAAGCCCTTTGCGTCCGAACACCGGGGAGCTGTTTTTT

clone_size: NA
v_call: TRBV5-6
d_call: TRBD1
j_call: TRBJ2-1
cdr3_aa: CASSSGGVSTYNEQFF
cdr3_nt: TGTGCCAGCAGCTCAGGGGGTGTCTCAACCTACAATGAGCAGTTCTTC

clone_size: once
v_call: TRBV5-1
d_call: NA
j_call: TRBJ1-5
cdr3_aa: CASSLLPGANQPQHF
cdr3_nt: TGCGCCAGCAGCTTACTTCCGGGTGCAAATCAGCCCCAGCATTTT

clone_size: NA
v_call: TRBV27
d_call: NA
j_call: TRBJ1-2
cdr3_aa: CASRGLVKEAYGYTF
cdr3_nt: TGTGCCAGCAGGGGTTTGGTTAAGGAGGCCTATGGCTACACCTTC

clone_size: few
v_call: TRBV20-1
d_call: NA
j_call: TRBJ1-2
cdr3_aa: CSAQGDYGYTF
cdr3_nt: TGCAGTGCACAGGGAGACTATGGCTACACCTTC

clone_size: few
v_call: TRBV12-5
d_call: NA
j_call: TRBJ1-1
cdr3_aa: CASGAQGATEAFF
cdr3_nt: TGTGCTAGTGGTGCACAGGGAGCCACTGAAGCTTTCTTT

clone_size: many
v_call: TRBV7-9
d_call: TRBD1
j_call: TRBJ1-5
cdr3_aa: CASSTGTGGGYQPQHF
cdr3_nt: TGTGCCAGCAGCACTGGGACAGGGGGCGGGTATCAGCCCCAGCATTTT

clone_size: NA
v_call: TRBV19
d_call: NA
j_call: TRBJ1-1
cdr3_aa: CASIGKGSTEAFF
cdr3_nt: TGTGCCAGTATTGGCAAGGGGAGCACTGAAGCTTTCTTT

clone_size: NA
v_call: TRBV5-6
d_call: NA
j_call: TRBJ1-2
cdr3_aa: CASSLGLLQAYGYTF
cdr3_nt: TGTGCCAGCAGCTTGGGTCTCCTACAGGCCTATGGCTACACCTTC

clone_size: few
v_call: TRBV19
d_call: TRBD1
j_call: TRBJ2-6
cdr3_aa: CASRTGSSGANVLTF
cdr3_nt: TGTGCCAGCCGGACAGGTAGCTCTGGGGCCAACGTCCTGACTTTC

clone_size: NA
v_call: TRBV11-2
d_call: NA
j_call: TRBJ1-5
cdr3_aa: CASSLGENQPQHF
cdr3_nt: TGTGCCAGCAGCTTAGGGGAGAATCAGCCCCAGCATTTT

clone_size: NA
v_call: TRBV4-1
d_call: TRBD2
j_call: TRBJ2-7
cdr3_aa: CASSQGGGRYSYEQYF
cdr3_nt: TGCGCCAGCAGCCAAGGCGGCGGGAGGTACTCCTACGAGCAGTACTTC

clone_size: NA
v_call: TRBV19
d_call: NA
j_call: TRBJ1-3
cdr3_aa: CASGWSSGNTIYF
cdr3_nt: TGTGCCAGTGGATGGAGCTCTGGAAACACCATATATTTT

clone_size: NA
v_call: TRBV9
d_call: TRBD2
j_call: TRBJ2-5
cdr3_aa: CASSVASGRPAETQYF
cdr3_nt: TGTGCCAGCAGCGTAGCGAGCGGGAGGCCAGCAGAGACCCAGTACTTC

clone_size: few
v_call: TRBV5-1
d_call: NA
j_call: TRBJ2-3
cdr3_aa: CASSKTTDTQYF
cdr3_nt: TGCGCCAGCAGCAAAACCACAGATACGCAGTATTTT

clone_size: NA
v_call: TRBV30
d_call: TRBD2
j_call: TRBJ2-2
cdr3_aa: CAWSPLAGNTGELFF
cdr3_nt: TGTGCCTGGAGTCCACTAGCGGGGAACACCGGGGAGCTGTTTTTT

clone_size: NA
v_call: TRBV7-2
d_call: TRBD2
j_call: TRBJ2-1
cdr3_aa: CASSLGGGDNEQFF
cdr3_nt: TGTGCCAGCAGCTTAGGGGGGGGAGACAATGAGCAGTTCTTC

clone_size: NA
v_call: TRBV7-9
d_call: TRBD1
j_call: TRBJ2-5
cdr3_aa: CASSSWTGDETQYF
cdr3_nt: TGTGCCAGCAGCTCCTGGACAGGGGACGAGACCCAGTACTTC

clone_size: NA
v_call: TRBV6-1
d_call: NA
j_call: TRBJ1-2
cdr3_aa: CASSPAGGSGYTF
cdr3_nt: TGTGCCAGCAGCCCGGCCGGGGGCTCTGGCTACACCTTC

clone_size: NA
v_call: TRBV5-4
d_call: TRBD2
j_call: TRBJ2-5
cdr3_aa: CASGDGGRAHETQYF
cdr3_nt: TGTGCCAGCGGGGACGGCGGGAGGGCCCATGAGACCCAGTACTTC

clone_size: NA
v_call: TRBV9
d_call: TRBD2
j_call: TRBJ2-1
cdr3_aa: CASSVTGGSYNEQFF
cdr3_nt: TGTGCCAGCAGCGTAACGGGGGGCTCCTACAATGAGCAGTTCTTC

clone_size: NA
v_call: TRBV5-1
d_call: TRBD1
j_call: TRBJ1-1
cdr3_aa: CASSETGTGFEAFF
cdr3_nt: TGCGCCAGCAGCGAAACCGGGACAGGGTTTGAAGCTTTCTTT

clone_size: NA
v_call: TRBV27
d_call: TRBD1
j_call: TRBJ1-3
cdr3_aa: CASSWTGVPGNTIYF
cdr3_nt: TGTGCCAGCAGTTGGACAGGGGTCCCTGGAAACACCATATATTTT

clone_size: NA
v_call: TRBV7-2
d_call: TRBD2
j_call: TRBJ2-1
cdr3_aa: CASSQRGGVRGNEQFF
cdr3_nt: TGTGCCAGCAGCCAACGGGGGGGCGTGAGAGGCAATGAGCAGTTCTTC

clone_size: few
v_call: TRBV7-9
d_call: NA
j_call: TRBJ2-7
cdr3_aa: CATGPDSYEQYF
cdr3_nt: TGTGCCACCGGCCCTGATTCCTACGAGCAGTACTTC

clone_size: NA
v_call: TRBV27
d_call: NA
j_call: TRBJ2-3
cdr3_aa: CASSVGLVRNTQYF
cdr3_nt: TGTGCCAGCAGCGTAGGATTAGTAAGAAATACGCAGTATTTT

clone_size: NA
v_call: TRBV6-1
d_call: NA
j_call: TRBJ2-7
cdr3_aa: CASSEGGFQQYF
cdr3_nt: TGTGCCAGCAGTGAAGGGGGGTTCCAGCAGTACTTC

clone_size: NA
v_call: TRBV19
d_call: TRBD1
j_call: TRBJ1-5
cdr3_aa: CAARAGGAGSSNQPQHF
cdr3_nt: TGTGCCGCTAGGGCAGGGGGCGCGGGTAGTAGCAATCAGCCCCAGCATTTT

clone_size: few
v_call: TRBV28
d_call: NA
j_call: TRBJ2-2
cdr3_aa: CASSYPTSGHLTGELFF
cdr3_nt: TGTGCCAGCAGTTATCCTACCTCGGGACATTTAACCGGGGAGCTGTTTTTT

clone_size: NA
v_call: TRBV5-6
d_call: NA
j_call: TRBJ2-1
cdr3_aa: CASNPTPGDQFF
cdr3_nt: TGTGCCAGCAACCCAACCCCAGGGGATCAGTTCTTC

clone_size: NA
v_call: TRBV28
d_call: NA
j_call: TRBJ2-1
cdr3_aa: CASEGTRMVRQFF
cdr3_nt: TGTGCCAGCGAAGGAACCAGGATGGTCAGACAGTTCTTC

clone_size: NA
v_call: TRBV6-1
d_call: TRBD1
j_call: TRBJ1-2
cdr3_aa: CASRIQTGGYGYTF
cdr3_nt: TGTGCCAGCAGGATCCAGACAGGGGGCTATGGCTACACCTTC

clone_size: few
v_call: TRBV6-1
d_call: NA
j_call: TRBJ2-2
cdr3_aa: CASTLTGNTGELFF
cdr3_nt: TGTGCCAGCACCTTGACAGGGAACACCGGGGAGCTGTTTTTT

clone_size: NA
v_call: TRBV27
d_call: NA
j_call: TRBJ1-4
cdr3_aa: CASSLGRFNEKLFF
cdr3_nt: TGTGCCAGCAGTTTAGGAAGATTTAATGAAAAACTGTTTTTT

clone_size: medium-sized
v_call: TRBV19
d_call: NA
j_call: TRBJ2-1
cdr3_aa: CASSITSQTSRIDNEQFF
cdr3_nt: TGTGCCAGTAGTATAACCTCACAGACTAGTCGTATAGACAATGAGCAGTTCTTC

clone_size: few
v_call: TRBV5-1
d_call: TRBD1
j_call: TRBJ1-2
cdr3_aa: CASSLVGDSGYTF
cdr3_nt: TGCGCCAGCAGCTTGGTAGGGGACAGCGGCTACACCTTC

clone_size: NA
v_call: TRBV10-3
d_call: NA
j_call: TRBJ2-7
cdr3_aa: CAISGTAREQYF
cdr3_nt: TGTGCCATCAGTGGGACTGCCCGGGAGCAGTACTTC

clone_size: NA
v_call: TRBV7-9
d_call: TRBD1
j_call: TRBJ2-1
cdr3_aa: CASSSRQGQLQQFF
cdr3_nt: TGTGCCAGCAGCTCACGACAGGGCCAGCTACAGCAGTTCTTC

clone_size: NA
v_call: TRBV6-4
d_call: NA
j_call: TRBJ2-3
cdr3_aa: CASSPRGYARDTQYF
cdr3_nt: TGTGCCAGCTCCCCCAGGGGCTACGCCCGTGATACGCAGTATTTT

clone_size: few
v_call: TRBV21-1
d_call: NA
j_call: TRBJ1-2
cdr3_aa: CASSNHRYGYTF
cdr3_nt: TGTGCCAGCAGCAACCACAGGTATGGCTACACCTTC

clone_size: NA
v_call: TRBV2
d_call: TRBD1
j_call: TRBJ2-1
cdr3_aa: CASTEGTVSYNEQFF
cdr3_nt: TGTGCCAGCACCGAGGGGACAGTCTCCTACAATGAGCAGTTCTTC

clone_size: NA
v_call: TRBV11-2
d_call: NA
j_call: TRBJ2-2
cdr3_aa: CASSLGFTFLTGELFF
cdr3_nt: TGTGCCAGCAGCTTAGGTTTTACTTTCCTTACCGGGGAGCTGTTTTTT

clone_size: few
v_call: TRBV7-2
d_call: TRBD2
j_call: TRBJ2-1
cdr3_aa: CASRRTSGHNEQFF
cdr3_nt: TGTGCCAGCAGACGGACTAGCGGGCACAATGAGCAGTTCTTC

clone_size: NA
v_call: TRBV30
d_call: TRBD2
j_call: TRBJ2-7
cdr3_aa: CAWSRGEWLPEQYF
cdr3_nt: TGTGCCTGGAGCCGGGGGGAGTGGCTCCCCGAGCAGTACTTC

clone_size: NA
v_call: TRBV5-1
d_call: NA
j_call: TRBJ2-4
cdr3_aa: CASSLAGSPLDKNIQYF
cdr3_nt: TGCGCCAGCAGCTTGGCCGGGTCTCCCCTGGACAAAAACATTCAGTACTTC